The T cell receptor beta chain under discussion was sequenced for a study of blood T cell repertoires in COVID-19. For this clone: The junction differs from germline at one of its ends, possibly a read error.

Germline CDR1 is SQVTM and CDR2 is ANQGSEA. The CDR3 runs to 14 residues. Study processing details: Estimation of nucleated cell counts relied on the amplification of reference gene primers. Only in-frame clones appear in the TCRdb table, and some are missing; sequencing was by immunoSEQ multiplex PCR. The D gene and trimming were derived from the DNA, and the V and J assignments and clone size from that table. The sample shows about 150,000 clones, approximately 84% of them seen only once. The TCR comes from a man in his 70s with acute or convalescent COVID-19. This chain joins TRBV29-1 and TRBJ2-2; a possible D gene is TRBD2 (6 bases). The sample taken for sequencing was peripheral blood. Here the CDR3 reads CSAEAGGAPGELFF. CDR3 DNA sequence: TGCAGCGCTGAAGCGGGTGGGGCACCCGGGGAGCTGTTTTTT.